The clone carrying this TCR beta chain has only a few counts. The antigen is unknown. The entry originates in a study of glioma-infiltrating T cells. TCR alpha and beta CDR3 regions were amplified from RNA using iRepertoire nested multiplex PCR. Each CDR3 protein is one row after TCRdb ran MiXCR on the multiplex PCR reads. This repertoire shows roughly 200,000 distinct CDR3 sequences, more than 30% found once; its top ten account for 20%. Study results and limitations: Non-neoplastic patients had below-expected tissue-blood divergence, while all gliomas exceeded expectation. Tissue and blood shared very few CDR3 sequences.

CDR1 and CDR2 (germline): SGHKS, YYEKEE (reference sequence). The CDR3 runs 14 residues. Trimming cost V 4 bases and J 6 bases, with 15 bases left between them. The receptor's source is a human donor with low-grade glioma or glioblastoma, undergoing nonglioma brain surgery, or in good health (not recorded which). The J gene is TRBJ2-3, the V gene TRBV5-5; unclear D gene. Sequencing was done on a sample of glioma tissue, nonneoplastic brain tissue, or PBMCs (not recorded which). CDR3 DNA: TGTGCCAGCAGCACAGACCCCCGCGCGGATACGCAGTATTTT. It is translated as CASSTDPRADTQYF. Complete variable domain (other parts from reference TRBV5-5 and TRBJ2-3): DAGVTQSPTHLIKTRGQQVTLRCSPISGHKSVSWYQQVLGQGPQFIFQYYEKEERGRGNFPDRFSARQFPNYSSELNVNALLLGDSALYLCASSTDPRADTQYFGPGTRLTVL.